The 13 T cell receptor beta chains reported below all come from one sample, sequenced in a study of blood T cell repertoires in COVID-19. Sequencing used immunoSEQ multiplex PCR; TCRdb keeps in-frame clones, though not all of them. The repertoire holds a few hundred thousand clones, with 80% to 90% as singletons. The material sequenced was PBMCs or T cells enriched from blood (not recorded which). The receptor set was obtained from a woman under 40 who had recovered from COVID-19.

This chain joins TRBV24-1 and TRBJ2-3, with TRBD2 matching 8 bases. The CDR3 contains 16 residues. CDR1 is KGHDR and CDR2 is SFDVKD in the germline V gene. V trimming: 3 bases; J trimming: 5 bases; junction bases outside the gene matches: 9. CDR3 sequence (DNA): TGTGCCACCAGTGATGGGGCCGGGCTAGCGGGAGATACGCAGTATTTT. This sequence encodes CATSDGAGLAGDTQYF.

The chain employs TRBV6-4 and TRBJ1-5; TRBD1 matches at 9 bases. There are 14 residues in the CDR3. After removal of 5 bases from V and 2 bases from J, the junction contained 1 base not matched to a gene. Germline V gene lookup returns CDR1 MRHNA and CDR2 SNTAGT. The CDR3 sequence is CASSRTGGNQPQHF. The CDR3 region has the DNA TGTGCCAGCAGTAGGACAGGGGGCAATCAGCCCCAGCATTTT.

The V gene is TRBV5-1, the J gene TRBJ1-1; 7 nucleotides line up with TRBD1. The CDR3 spans 15 residues. V was pared by 4 bases and J by 0 bases, with 6 bases of the junction left unmatched. CDR1 SGHRS and CDR2 YFSETQ come from the germline V gene. The CDR3 DNA reads TGCGCCAGCAGCGTATCCGGGACAGTGAACACTGAAGCTTTCTTT. As protein: CASSVSGTVNTEAFF.

In DNA, the CDR3 is TGTGCCTGGAACTCGAGGGGGCATGGCTACACCTTC. Protein sequence: CAWNSRGHGYTF. The V call is TRBV30, the J call TRBJ1-2; 7 bases map to TRBD1. The junction had 5 bases not matched to a gene; V was cut back by 4 bases and J by 6 bases. The length of the CDR3 is 12 residues. Germline CDR1 is GTSNPN and CDR2 is SVGIG (reference sequence).

The chain uses TRBV5-1 and TRBJ1-6; a possible D gene is TRBD1 (5 bases). CDR3 length equals 17 residues. V lost 6 bases and J lost 8, with 24 bases in between. Per germline, CDR1 SGHRS and CDR2 YFSETQ. The CDR3 DNA reads as TGCGCCAGCAACCATGAACCTCAGGGCATTGGCCATTCACCCCTCCACTTT. Translated, it gives CASNHEPQGIGHSPLHF.

This chain's CDR3 is CASSLRDRGLGADTQYF. In nucleotides, the CDR3 is TGTGCCAGCAGCTTACGTGACAGGGGGCTAGGGGCAGATACGCAGTATTTT. The V call is TRBV13, the J call TRBJ2-3, with 10 positions matching TRBD1. In germline, CDR1 is PRHDT, CDR2 FYEKMQ (reference sequence). The CDR3 spans 17 residues. The trim removed 2 bases at V and 4 bases at J, leaving 9 bases unmatched.

The chain carries TRBV2 and TRBJ1-1; D is undetermined. Germline assignment: CDR1 SNHLY and CDR2 FYNNEI. The CDR3 has 13 residues. The V end lost 4 bases, the J end lost 1 base, and 7 bases lay between the germline ends. Here the CDR3 DNA reads TGTGCCAGCAGTGGGCGGTCGAACACTGAAGCTTTCTTT. This codes for CASSGRSNTEAFF.

This clone appeared a few times. This chain links TRBV30 with TRBJ2-6; TRBD1 agrees at 8 bases. Germline-derived CDR1 and CDR2 are GTSNPN and SVGIG (reference sequence). The junction had 0 bases not matched to a gene; V was cut back by 2 bases and J by 0 bases. The CDR3 runs to 15 residues. The CDR3 region has the DNA TGTGCCTGGAGTACAGGGGGCTCTGGGGCCAACGTCCTGACTTTC. It specifies CAWSTGGSGANVLTF.

This clone has just one count. The rearrangement links TRBV27 to TRBJ1-6; perhaps TRBD1 as D (5 bases). This CDR3 contains 17 residues. Germline CDR1 is MNHEY and CDR2 is SMNVEV (reference sequence). Trimming pared 1 base from V and 0 bases from J, leaving 10 bases between. The CDR3 DNA reads as TGTGCCAGCAGTTTATTGGGACTGAGCTCCTATAATTCACCCCTCCACTTT. This sequence encodes CASSLLGLSSYNSPLHF.

CDR3 nucleotide sequence: TGTGCCAGCTCACCCAGGGAGGCGAACACTGAAGCTTTCTTT. This sequence encodes CASSPREANTEAFF. The rearrangement links TRBV18 to TRBJ1-1, with D possibly being TRBD1 (5 bases). The germline V and J ends were trimmed by 3 bases and 1 base, with 9 bases remaining between them. Looked up from germline, CDR1 is KGHSH and CDR2 is LQKENI. CDR3 size: 14 residues.

This chain uses TRBV30 with TRBJ1-2; weak D call: TRBD1 (5 bases). This CDR3 has 15 amino acids. The germline V gene has CDR1 GTSNPN and CDR2 SVGIG (reference sequence). The V and J ends lost 1 base and 0 bases respectively, with 12 bases between them. The CDR3 here is CAWSEKGIANYGYTF. In nucleotides, the CDR3 is TGTGCCTGGAGTGAAAAGGGGATAGCTAACTATGGCTACACCTTC. Combining the CDR3 with reference TRBV30 and TRBJ1-2 gives the whole variable domain SQTIHQWPATLVQPVGSPLSLECTVEGTSNPNLYWYRQAAGRGLQLLFYSVGIGQISSEVPQNLSASRPQDRQFILSSKKLLLSDSGFYLCAWSEKGIANYGYTFGSGTRLTVV.

This clone was found a few times. V usage is TRBV30 and J usage is TRBJ1-2; a weak D match, TRBD1 (5 bases). The CDR3 is made up of 15 amino acids. Germline V gives CDR1 GTSNPN, CDR2 SVGIG (reference sequence). Between the trimmed V and J ends, which lost 0 bases and 12 bases, there was a span of 23 bases. The CDR3 spells CAWSVGSRQTVHHTF. CDR3 nucleotide sequence: TGTGCCTGGAGTGTTGGGTCCCGACAGACAGTGCACCACACCTTC.

The gene calls are TRBV19 and TRBJ1-1; no reliable D call. CDR1 and CDR2 (germline): LNHDA, SQIVND (reference sequence). The V end was cut by 7 bases, the J end by 7 bases, with 19 bases between. This CDR3 is 14 amino acids long. The CDR3: CASNEKGRESEAFF. Written as DNA, the CDR3 is TGTGCCAGTAACGAAAAGGGCCGGGAGAGTGAAGCTTTCTTT.